This T cell receptor beta chain was sequenced during a study of blood T cell repertoires in COVID-19 (dated by TCRdb to the early 2020s). Regarding the complete study: The collaborator samples originated in the United States, Italy and Spain and spanned the acute and convalescent phases of COVID-19. The dataset comprised deeply sampled blood TCRbeta repertoires from subjects exposed to, actively infected with, or recovered from COVID-19. Nearly every sample came with metadata listing a de-identified subject ID, COVID-19 status, age in years and sex. HLA class I and class II types, where available, came from metadata supplied by the sample provider rather than from assay-based typing. A freely available public database, intended as a resource for researchers studying the immune response to SARS-CoV-2, is where the repertoires were released. The samples were drawn from the first 160 participants of the ongoing ImmuneRACE study and from over a thousand subjects provided by 6 global collaborators. The prospective study material was composed of cDNA or gDNA derived from T cells, B-cell-depleted T cells, or PBMCs.

TCRbeta CDR3 regions were amplified from genomic DNA by means of the immunoSEQ Assay, a bias-controlled multiplex PCR. On the authors' methods: The number of nucleated cells in each sample was estimated from the amplification of reference gene primers within the assay. To quantify the absolute abundance of each unique TCRbeta CDR3 rearrangement, sequence reads were collapsed and filtered. For each sample, productive Simpson clonality was calculated by taking the square root of Simpson's diversity index across productive rearrangements. Imported from immuneACCESS, the table was reduced by TCRdb to in-frame sequences with V and J called. These copies leave out some clones; in studies compared against another copy, an unresolved V gene accounts for under half, and the cause of the remainder is not known. Clone size and V and J calls were adopted from that table, with D and trimming inferred from the DNA. The sample has 150,000 or so clones on record, roughly 87% of them singletons. The leading ten clones occupy 1.6% of the sample.

The germline V gene provides CDR1 SGHTS and CDR2 YDEGEE. From the cysteine through the phenylalanine, the CDR3 covers 11 amino acids. Only CDR3 DNA remains: 33 bases, in frame from the first base. The V end loses 1 base and the J end loses 8 bases, and a stretch of 6 bases separates them. Collaborating institutions collected whole blood in K2EDTA tubes following their own protocols. Collaborator samples were shipped for TCRbeta analysis as frozen whole blood, isolated PBMCs, or DNA extracted from either sample type. A remark on this clone: Its antigen remains unidentified. Qualities for individual bases were not recorded, and no much larger clone is one base off.

Broader findings and caveats from the paper: Clinical and demographic metadata were provided uncurated, with the amount varying by source and participant.

The origin of this receptor is a woman in her forties or fifties with acute or convalescent COVID-19. This sequence uses TRBV5-8 and TRBJ1-2; the D gene cannot be named for sure. Sequences were obtained from peripheral blood. In nucleotide form, the sequence is TGTGCCAGCAGCTTGTGGGAGGGCTACACCTTC. It translates to CASSLWEGYTF.